This T cell receptor beta chain emerged from a study of radiotherapy plus CTLA-4 blockade in lung cancer. Study overall: Objective response was observed in roughly 20% of patients, and disease control in roughly 30%. Study-wide results and limits: Reports state that early shifts in blood T cell clones, with interferon-beta, best predicted response. TCR clones of tumor origin grew in blood after radiotherapy plus ipilimumab.

About this clone: Its target is unknown.

Chemo-refractory metastatic non-small-cell lung cancer patients were treated with focal radiation plus CTLA-4 blockade with ipilimumab. Assay: immunoSEQ multiplex PCR; the TCRdb copy retains only in-frame clones and omits some. Of approximately 60,000 clones detected, approximately 75% appear once; the ten largest clones hold about 4.2%. Here the sequenced sample was peripheral blood, taken from a patient treated with radiotherapy plus ipilimumab. The receptor comes from a human donor with non-small cell lung cancer who had a complete response to radiotherapy plus ipilimumab.

The CDR3 nucleotides read TGTGCCAGCAGATTAGCAGGGAGCAATCAGCCCCAGCATTTT. Translated: CASRLAGSNQPQHF. The chain links TRBV2 to TRBJ1-5; D is perhaps TRBD1 (5 bases). Per germline, CDR1 SNHLY and CDR2 FYNNEI. The CDR3 runs 14 residues. Trimming cost V 6 bases and J 1 base, with 10 bases left between them.